The 30 T cell receptor beta chains below come from one sample, sequenced in a study of shared clonotypes between healthy human individuals. Repertoires were generated with immunoSEQ multiplex PCR, while TCRdb's copy carries only in-frame clones and drops some. The table has 520,000 or so clones, 70% to 80% seen once. Sequenced input: PBMCs. All receptors derive from a woman in her 40s in good health. Some clones in this sample may be carry-over from other donors' samples.

The chain employs TRBV5-5 and TRBJ2-5, with D tentatively TRBD2 (5 bases). The germline V gene encodes CDR1 SGHKS and CDR2 YYEKEE (reference sequence). CDR3 size: 15 residues. V lost 1 base and J 5 bases, leaving 15 bases between the germline ends. CDR3 loop: CASSLTLTRRETQYF. As DNA, the CDR3 is TGTGCCAGCAGCTTGACTCTTACTAGACGGGAGACCCAGTACTTC. Combining the CDR3 with reference TRBV5-5 and TRBJ2-5 gives the whole variable domain DAGVTQSPTHLIKTRGQQVTLRCSPISGHKSVSWYQQVLGQGPQFIFQYYEKEERGRGNFPDRFSARQFPNYSSELNVNALLLGDSALYLCASSLTLTRRETQYFGPGTRLLVL.

The chain uses TRBV29-1 and TRBJ1-1; D not certain. With 4 bases removed from V and 0 bases from J, the gap between germline ends came to 6 bases. Germline assignment: CDR1 SQVTM and CDR2 ANQGSEA. The CDR3 runs 12 residues. CDR3 bases: TGCAGCGTTGGGAGTCTGAACACTGAAGCTTTCTTT. It yields the protein CSVGSLNTEAFF.

V and J are TRBV19 and TRBJ2-7; 11 bases are shared with TRBD1. The CDR3 length is 15 residues. Germline V CDR1 and CDR2: LNHDA, SQIVND (reference sequence). V shed 3 bases, J shed 3 bases, and the junction held 4 bases outside the gene matches. CDR3 sequence reads: CASSIGQGAFYEQYF. CDR3 DNA: TGTGCCAGTAGTATCGGACAGGGGGCGTTCTACGAGCAGTACTTC.

The V gene is TRBV15, the J gene TRBJ1-3; D gene uncertain. CDR1 is LNHNV and CDR2 is YYDKDF in the germline V gene (reference sequence). Trimming took 1 base from V and 3 from J, leaving 7 bases between them. The CDR3 extends over 14 amino acids. CDR3 coding DNA: TGTGCCACCAGCAGAGCCAGAGATGGAAACACCATATATTTT. Amino acids: CATSRARDGNTIYF.

The V call is TRBV6-6, the J call TRBJ2-2, with D possibly TRBD2 on 6 matching bases. The CDR3 sequence is 14 residues long. V lost 8 bases, J lost 4 bases, and 14 bases lay in between. Germline V gene lookup returns CDR1 MNHNY and CDR2 SVGAGI (reference sequence). CDR3 sequence: CASRDSSSTGELFF. The CDR3 coding sequence is TGTGCCAGCCGGGACTCCTCCAGCACCGGGGAGCTGTTTTTT.

The V gene is TRBV5-1, the J gene TRBJ1-6; TRBD1 is a possible D gene (6 bases). The CDR3 spans 15 residues. Germline V gives CDR1 SGHRS, CDR2 YFSETQ. V was shortened by 5 bases and J by 10 bases, with 19 bases between the two germline ends. Here the CDR3 reads CASRRDTRGESPLHF. In DNA form, the CDR3 reads TGCGCCAGCAGGAGGGACACCCGGGGAGAGTCACCCCTCCACTTT.

This chain joins TRBV14 and TRBJ2-1, with D unresolved. Germline loops: CDR1 SGHDN, CDR2 FVKESK. CDR3 size: 15 residues. Between the trimmed V and J ends, which lost 6 bases and 0 bases, there was a span of 12 bases. CDR3 amino acids: CASSPSLSSYNEQFF. Here the CDR3 DNA reads TGTGCCAGCAGTCCAAGCCTGAGCTCCTACAATGAGCAGTTCTTC.

As concerns this clone: A much more abundant neighbour one base away suggests this may be a read error. The same CDR3 is also encoded by other DNA sequences in this sample. The V call is TRBV28, the J call TRBJ2-7; TRBD1 might be the D (5 bases). The germline gives CDR1 MDHEN, CDR2 SYDVKM. This CDR3 has 15 residues. The CDR3 sequence: CASSPWGSASYEQYF. CDR3 nucleotides: TGTGCTAGCAGTCCCTGGGGCAGCGCCTCCTACGAGCAGTACTTC.

The chain combines TRBV7-2 with TRBJ2-2; D call uncertain. The germline gives CDR1 SGHTA, CDR2 FQGNSA. The CDR3 loop spans 13 amino acids. V was pared by 6 bases and J by 5 bases, with 10 bases between. In DNA, the CDR3 is TGTGCCAGCAGGCTTACGCCGACCGGGGAGCTGTTTTTT. The encoded protein is CASRLTPTGELFF. Variable domain in full (rest from reference TRBV7-2 and TRBJ2-2): GAGVSQSPSNKVTEKGKDVELRCDPISGHTALYWYRQSLGQGLEFLIYFQGNSAPDKSGLPSDRFSAERTGGSVSTLTIQRTQQEDSAVYLCASRLTPTGELFFGEGSRLTVL.

The chain combines TRBV30 with TRBJ1-2, with D possibly being TRBD1 (5 bases). V gave up 2 bases and J gave up 4 bases, with 17 bases separating them. Germline V gene data show CDR1 as GTSNPN and CDR2 as SVGIG (reference sequence). This CDR3 region has 15 residues. The CDR3 is CAWSPGLKGTYGYTF. CDR3 sequence (DNA): TGTGCCTGGAGTCCGGGACTTAAGGGGACCTATGGCTACACCTTC.

This clone was recorded many times. This chain links TRBV5-4 with TRBJ2-7, with TRBD2 matching 8 bases. The CDR3 is 16 residues long. The germline gives CDR1 SGHNT, CDR2 YYREEE (reference sequence). The V and J ends lost 4 bases and 5 bases, in that order; junction bases with no gene match: 14. CDR3 sequence (DNA): TGTGCCAGCAGCCCCCTCCCGGGTGCGGGAGGCGACGAGCAGTACTTC. This codes for CASSPLPGAGGDEQYF.

The sample holds many counts of this clone. J is TRBJ2-1 and V is TRBV20-1; D is perhaps TRBD1 or TRBD2 (5 bases each). The CDR3 covers 11 residues. Per germline, CDR1 DFQATT and CDR2 SNEGSKA (reference sequence). CDR3 DNA: TGCAGCGCTCAGGGACGGGATGAGCAGTTCTTC. It encodes CSAQGRDEQFF.

The chain combines TRBV2 with TRBJ2-5; TRBD2 might be the D (7 bases). Germline CDR1 and CDR2: SNHLY and FYNNEI. The CDR3 spans 12 residues. Trimming stripped 11 bases from V and 5 bases from J, with 15 bases between. The CDR3 sequence: CAGSGEGETQYF. As DNA, the CDR3 is TGTGCCGGATCAGGGGAGGGGGAGACCCAGTACTTC.

This clone was observed a handful of times. The chain is built from TRBV9 and TRBJ1-1, with D unclear. V lost 4 bases to trimming and J lost 1 base, with 8 bases between them. Looked up from germline, CDR1 is SGDLS and CDR2 is YYNGEE. The CDR3 runs 13 residues. The CDR3: CASSTQWNTEAFF. In DNA form, the CDR3 reads TGTGCCAGCAGCACCCAATGGAACACTGAAGCTTTCTTT. Based on the CDR3 plus reference TRBV9 and TRBJ1-1, the full variable domain is DSGVTQTPKHLITATGQRVTLRCSPRSGDLSVYWYQQSLDQGLQFLIQYYNGEERAKGNILERFSAQQFPDLHSELNLSSLELGDSALYFCASSTQWNTEAFFGQGTRLTVV.

This chain connects TRBV13 to TRBJ2-1; 9 nucleotides match TRBD1. CDR1 and CDR2 (germline): PRHDT, FYEKMQ (reference sequence). This CDR3 is built from 15 residues. Germline trimming cut 3 bases from V and 5 bases from J; bases unmatched to any gene: 5. CDR3 coding DNA: TGTGCCAGCAGCTTCGACAGGGACAGGGACAATGAGCAGTTCTTC. Protein: CASSFDRDRDNEQFF.

The chain couples TRBV18 to TRBJ2-3; perhaps TRBD2 as D (5 bases). CDR1 KGHSH and CDR2 LQKENI come from the germline V gene. The CDR3 is 13 residues long. Trimming left V 6 bases short and J 8 bases short, with 15 bases between. In DNA form, the CDR3 reads TGTGCCAGCTCCGAGCGGCACCAGAGTACGCAGTATTTT. It encodes CASSERHQSTQYF.

At least ten counts were recorded for this clone. This sequence joins TRBV5-4 and TRBJ1-2; D gene uncertain. Germline lookup yields CDR1 SGHNT and CDR2 YYREEE (reference sequence). With 4 bases removed from V and 5 bases from J, the gap between germline ends came to 9 bases. This CDR3 spans 12 amino acids. The CDR3 region has the DNA TGTGCCAGCAGCACCGGAGTATATGGCTACACCTTC. It is translated as CASSTGVYGYTF.

This clone was observed many times. The rearrangement links TRBV18 to TRBJ2-1; the match to TRBD2 covers 7 bases. The CDR3 length is 13 residues. Germline V gene data show CDR1 as KGHSH and CDR2 as LQKENI. J lost 4 bases, V lost 6 bases, and 3 bases had no gene match. CDR3 in DNA: TGTGCCAGCTCGAGCGGGGAATACAATGAGCAGTTCTTC. As protein: CASSSGEYNEQFF.

This clone turned up a few times. The rearrangement joins TRBV11-3 to TRBJ2-7, with 14 bases identical to TRBD2. Germline lookup yields CDR1 SGHNT and CDR2 YENEEA. Germline trimming cut 5 bases from V and 9 bases from J; bases unmatched to any gene: 3. This CDR3 has 13 residues. CDR3 residues: CASSRLAGGLQYF. As DNA, the CDR3 is TGTGCCAGCAGCCGACTAGCGGGAGGGTTGCAGTACTTC.

V gene TRBV9 combines with J gene TRBJ1-1; 9 bases map to TRBD1. With V trimmed by 0 bases and J by 5 bases, 2 bases remained unmatched. The CDR3 runs to 14 residues. Germline loops: CDR1 SGDLS, CDR2 YYNGEE. CDR3 in DNA: TGTGCCAGCAGCGTAGTGGGACAGGGTACTGAAGCTTTCTTT. Protein product: CASSVVGQGTEAFF.

This clone was seen more than once but under ten times. The chain joins TRBV6-5 to TRBJ2-7; 11 bases align to TRBD1. Losses at the gene ends were 4 bases for V and 3 bases for J; bases not matched to a gene: 8. Germline CDR1 is MNHEY and CDR2 is SVGAGI. This CDR3 contains 16 residues. CDR3 DNA: TGTGCCAGCAGTTCTCCCGGGACAGGGGGTATCTACGAGCAGTACTTC. Protein product: CASSSPGTGGIYEQYF.

V and J are TRBV30 and TRBJ2-3; 9 bases line up with TRBD2. J was trimmed by 4 bases and V by 0 bases; bases with no gene match: 17. The length of the CDR3 is 19 residues. Germline lookup yields CDR1 GTSNPN and CDR2 SVGIG (reference sequence). The CDR3 DNA is TGTGCCTGGAGTGTATATGGGGGAGACTTAGCGGGAGTCCCAGATACGCAGTATTTT. It translates to CAWSVYGGDLAGVPDTQYF.

The CDR3 nucleotides are TGTGCCAGCAGCGGGGACACATACAATGAGCAGTTCTTC. It specifies CASSGDTYNEQFF. The chain uses TRBV7-6 and TRBJ2-1; TRBD1 is a possible D gene (6 bases). V shed 5 bases and J shed 4 bases, with 9 bases lying between them. The CDR3 contains 13 residues. Germline CDR1 SGHVS, CDR2 FNYEAQ. Full variable domain (rest looked up from reference TRBV7-6 and TRBJ2-1): GAGVSQSPRYKVTKRGQDVALRCDPISGHVSLYWYRQALGQGPEFLTYFNYEAQQDKSGLPNDRFSAERPEGSISTLTIQRTEQRDSAMYRCASSGDTYNEQFFGPGTRLTVL.

This rearrangement joins TRBV7-2 to TRBJ2-1; D is unclear. There are 12 residues in the CDR3. Germline CDR1 is SGHTA and CDR2 is FQGNSA. V dropped 1 base and J dropped 4 bases, with 2 bases sitting between them. CDR3 DNA: TGTGCCAGCAGCTTAGGGTACAATGAGCAGTTCTTC. Translating it yields CASSLGYNEQFF. Full variable domain (rest looked up from reference TRBV7-2 and TRBJ2-1): GAGVSQSPSNKVTEKGKDVELRCDPISGHTALYWYRQSLGQGLEFLIYFQGNSAPDKSGLPSDRFSAERTGGSVSTLTIQRTQQEDSAVYLCASSLGYNEQFFGPGTRLTVL.

This clone showed up just a few times. This chain links TRBV28 with TRBJ1-5; D unclear. V dropped 5 bases and J dropped 3 bases, with 23 bases sitting between them. The CDR3 runs 18 residues. In germline, CDR1 is MDHEN, CDR2 SYDVKM. The CDR3 nucleotides are TGTGCCAGCAGTCTATTAGCCCCTACCCGGGAGCACAATCAGCCCCAGCATTTT. It specifies CASSLLAPTREHNQPQHF.

The rearrangement uses TRBV5-4 and TRBJ2-3; TRBD2 matches at 9 bases. Losses at the gene ends were 0 bases for V and 4 bases for J; bases not matched to a gene: 6. There are 16 residues in the CDR3. Germline V lookup: CDR1 SGHNT, CDR2 YYREEE (reference sequence). The CDR3 nucleotides are TGTGCCAGCAGCTTGGGGAATAGCGGGAGTTCAGATACGCAGTATTTT. It codes for CASSLGNSGSSDTQYF.

This chain connects TRBV4-3 to TRBJ1-1; TRBD1 is a possible D gene (6 bases). Germline assignment: CDR1 LGHNA and CDR2 YSLEER. Trimming cost V 1 base and J 0 bases, with 12 bases left between them. This CDR3 is built from 16 residues. CDR3 sequence reads: CASSQVRDKMNTEAFF. The CDR3 nucleotides read TGCGCCAGCAGCCAAGTGCGGGACAAAATGAACACTGAAGCTTTCTTT.

The chain links TRBV5-4 to TRBJ2-2; D is undetermined. V gave up 5 bases and J gave up 1 base, with 12 bases separating them. The CDR3 spans 15 residues. Germline CDR1 reads SGHNT; CDR2 reads YYREEE (reference sequence). The CDR3 loop reads CASRDRTVNTGELFF. CDR3 in DNA: TGTGCCAGCAGAGACCGGACGGTGAACACCGGGGAGCTGTTTTTT.

This clone has a single count. J is TRBJ2-7 and V is TRBV29-1, with 8 bases aligning to TRBD1. Germline V gene lookup returns CDR1 SQVTM and CDR2 ANQGSEA. The CDR3 consists of 13 residues. V gave up 4 bases and J gave up 2 bases; unmatched junction bases: 4. CDR3 in amino acids: CSVGSGGTYEQYF. CDR3 DNA sequence: TGCAGCGTTGGGTCAGGGGGCACCTACGAGCAGTACTTC.

This rearrangement joins TRBV19 to TRBJ2-1; no reliable D call. Trimming took 4 bases from V and 0 from J, leaving 7 bases between them. The CDR3 sequence is 14 residues long. The germline gives CDR1 LNHDA, CDR2 SQIVND (reference sequence). The CDR3 DNA is TGTGCCAGTAGTAGAGAGAGCTCCTACAATGAGCAGTTCTTC. Amino acid sequence: CASSRESSYNEQFF.